One and the same sample provided the 3 T cell receptor beta chains below, sequenced in a study of T cells in Graves' hyperthyroidism and ophthalmopathy. Researchers amplified the TCR beta CDR3 regions from RNA transcripts. The primer set for the first-round RT-PCR of the TCR CDR3 was HTBI. From the multiplex PCR reads, TCRdb called clonotypes with MiXCR, one entry per CDR3 protein. Among roughly 500,000 distinct CDR3 sequences, around 45% were seen once, and the ten largest hold under 20%. Sequenced sample: peripheral blood or thyroid tissue (not recorded which). These TCRs come from an adult woman with Graves' disease, either hyperthyroidism or ophthalmopathy (not recorded which).

This clonotype was seen a handful of times. V is TRBV28 and J is TRBJ2-7; D gene unclear. Germline V gene sequence: CDR1 MDHEN, CDR2 SYDVKM. The CDR3 covers 12 residues. V lost 5 bases and J lost 2, with 7 bases in between. The DNA for the CDR3 is TGTGCCAGCAGTCCTCCCGCCTACGAGCAGTACTTC. The encoded protein is CASSPPAYEQYF.

This clonotype was seen ten or more times. The chain carries TRBV4-1 and TRBJ1-1, with D possibly matching TRBD1 (5 bases). Trimming removed 4 bases from V and 1 base from J, with 13 bases in between. CDR1 is MGHRA, CDR2 YSYEKL, per germline. There are 15 residues in the CDR3. The CDR3 is CASSPRQRGNTEAFF. The CDR3 DNA follows: TGCGCCAGCAGCCCCCGACAGAGGGGGAACACTGAAGCTTTCTTT.

With regard to this clonotype: A single base separates this from a much larger clone, so it may be a read error. The chain employs TRBV10-2 and TRBJ1-5; D gene unclear. Germline CDR1 WSHSY, CDR2 SAAADI. The CDR3 is 15 amino acids. CDR3 nucleotides: TGTGCCAGCAGTTACTCGTCAGCGACCAGTCAGCCCCAGCATTTT. As protein: CASSYSSATSQPQHF.